This T cell receptor (beta chain) was captured in a study of Ad26.COV2.S vaccination and SARS-CoV-2 variants. Study outcomes and limitations: Overall T cell responses may have been underestimated by the analyses of TCR breadth and depth.

Comment on this clone: Its antigen is still unknown.

Indicated treatment: some 20 received Ad26.COV2.S at low or high dose, single or two shots; 5 received placebo; per-sample allocation not given. Day 63 after the first injection of vaccine or placebo was the sampling time. Using immunoSEQ multiplex PCR, the repertoire was profiled, and TCRdb retains in-frame clones only, with some absent. The sample lists around 450,000 clones; approximately 87% were seen once. Germline V gives CDR1 MNHNS, CDR2 SASEGT. The CDR3 covers 16 residues. V shed 3 bases, J shed 6 bases, and the junction held 6 bases outside the gene matches. This TCR was recovered from a person between 18 and 65 years old who received the Ad26.COV2.S COVID-19 vaccine or a placebo. The chain carries TRBV6-1 and TRBJ1-5; 12 positions agree with TRBD1. The starting material was peripheral blood, obtained in a trial of Ad26.COV2.S vaccine versus placebo. The CDR3 nucleotides read TGTGCCAGCAGTGATTTCGGGACAGGGGGCCGTCAGCCCCAGCATTTT. Protein product: CASSDFGTGGRQPQHF.